Listed below are T cell receptor beta chains from one sample, sequenced in a study of blood T cells in healthy people across ages. From the 5' RACE reads, TCRdb called clonotypes with MiXCR, one entry per CDR3 protein. The sample has approximately 600,000 distinct CDR3 sequences; roughly 50% are singletons. Input material: blood. The receptors here all came from a man in his sixties in good health. The CDR3 runs from the conserved cysteine through the conserved F or W. Fields, in order: clone size, D gene, V gene, J gene, CDR3 protein, CDR3 DNA. A D gene is named only where the DNA matches it firmly. Rows give clone size only sometimes, using once, few, many, or a class for an expanded clone.

NA	TRBD1	TRBV28	TRBJ1-2	CASSSYQGGGYTF	TGTGCCAGCAGTAGCTACCAAGGGGGCGGCTACACCTTC
NA	TRBD2	TRBV11-2	TRBJ2-5	CASSWGTSETQYF	TGTGCCAGCAGCTGGGGGACTAGCGAGACCCAGTACTTC
NA	NA	TRBV12-3/TRBV12-4	TRBJ1-2	CASSFSGGFDGYTF	TGTGCCAGCAGTTTCTCCGGGGGGTTTGATGGCTACACCTTC
NA	TRBD1	TRBV29-1	TRBJ2-1	CSVEEGGAYNEQFF	TGCAGCGTTGAAGAAGGGGGCGCCTACAATGAGCAGTTCTTC
NA	NA	TRBV29-1	TRBJ2-3	CSVSPSTDTQYF	TGCAGCGTTTCCCCATCCACAGATACGCAGTATTTT
NA	TRBD1	TRBV10-3	TRBJ2-5	CAISETGVQETQYF	TGTGCCATCAGTGAGACAGGGGTCCAAGAGACCCAGTACTTC
NA	TRBD1	TRBV12-3/TRBV12-4	TRBJ1-1	CASSSTGLGLTEAFF	TGTGCCAGCAGTTCGACAGGGCTCGGGTTAACTGAAGCTTTCTTT
NA	NA	TRBV5-1	TRBJ1-5	CASSLGGPLNQPQHF	TGCGCCAGCAGCTTGGGAGGGCCCCTCAATCAGCCCCAGCATTTT
NA	NA	TRBV18	TRBJ2-7	CASSETSNYEQYF	TGTGCCAGCTCCGAGACTAGTAACTACGAGCAGTACTTC
once	NA	TRBV6-2/TRBV6-3	TRBJ2-1	CASSYKRATYNEQFF	TGTGCCAGCAGTTATAAGCGGGCCACCTACAATGAGCAGTTCTTC
NA	NA	TRBV29-1	TRBJ1-2	CSVGSHQVGGYTF	TGCAGCGTTGGTAGCCACCAGGTGGGTGGCTACACCTTC
few	NA	TRBV3-1	TRBJ1-2	CASSQAGTTGYTF	TGTGCCAGCAGCCAAGCCGGGACAACTGGCTACACCTTC
few	NA	TRBV29-1	TRBJ2-7	CSPAYYEQYF	TGCAGCCCTGCATACTACGAGCAGTACTTC
NA	NA	TRBV11-2	TRBJ2-3	CASSWGRGISTDTQYF	TGTGCCAGCAGCTGGGGTAGGGGAATCAGCACAGATACGCAGTATTTT
NA	NA	TRBV11-2	TRBJ2-7	CASSFVDSSYEQYF	TGTGCCAGCAGCTTCGTGGACTCCTCCTACGAGCAGTACTTC
NA	NA	TRBV3-1	TRBJ1-2	CASSQEETEPYGYTF	TGTGCCAGCAGCCAAGAAGAGACGGAGCCCTATGGCTACACCTTC
few	TRBD1	TRBV15	TRBJ2-5	CATSRDLDRGETQYF	TGTGCCACCAGCAGAGATCTGGACAGGGGGGAGACCCAGTACTTC
NA	TRBD2	TRBV20-1	TRBJ2-5	CSARRAGGPQETQYF	TGCAGTGCTAGAAGGGCGGGGGGGCCTCAAGAGACCCAGTACTTC
many	NA	TRBV3-1	TRBJ2-7	CASSQGPTSQYEQYF	TGTGCCAGCAGCCAAGGTCCAACTTCGCAATACGAGCAGTACTTC
NA	NA	TRBV20-1	TRBJ1-4	CSARRFGRTTNEKLFF	TGCAGTGCTAGACGGTTCGGGCGTACAACTAATGAAAAACTGTTTTTT
NA	TRBD1	TRBV12-3/TRBV12-4	TRBJ1-5	CASSVTGHQLQHF	TGTGCCAGCAGTGTGACAGGGCATCAGCTCCAGCATTTT
NA	TRBD1	TRBV5-1	TRBJ1-6	CASSLQATGTGRSNSPLHF	TGCGCCAGCAGCTTGCAGGCGACCGGGACAGGGCGATCAAATTCACCCCTCCACTTT
NA	NA	TRBV2	TRBJ2-1	CASHWGSDNEQFF	TGTGCCAGCCACTGGGGGTCGGACAATGAGCAGTTCTTC
many	NA	TRBV7-2	TRBJ2-2	CASSFDWVAGELFF	TGTGCCAGCAGCTTTGATTGGGTCGCCGGGGAGCTGTTTTTT
NA	NA	TRBV7-9	TRBJ2-7	CASSPLVSSYEQYF	TGTGCCAGCAGCCCTTTAGTAAGCTCCTACGAGCAGTACTTC
NA	TRBD2	TRBV12-3/TRBV12-4	TRBJ2-3	CASSTGGGRTDTQYF	TGTGCCAGCAGTACCGGCGGGGGTAGGACAGATACGCAGTATTTT
NA	NA	TRBV5-6	TRBJ1-6	CASSFGQPVASPPHF	TGTGCCAGCAGCTTCGGACAGCCGGTGGCCTCACCCCCCCACTTT
NA	TRBD1	TRBV6-6	TRBJ2-1	CASSGTGYEQFF	TGTGCCAGCAGTGGGACAGGGTATGAGCAGTTCTTC
NA	NA	TRBV6-5	TRBJ2-5	CASSRDGTQYF	TGTGCCAGCAGCCGCGATGGGACCCAGTACTTC
NA	NA	TRBV20-1	TRBJ2-1	CSATTVSGADEQFF	TGCAGTGCCACGACGGTTTCGGGGGCGGATGAGCAGTTCTTC
NA	TRBD1	TRBV12-3/TRBV12-4	TRBJ1-1	CASSLWSGGGNTEAFF	TGTGCCAGCAGTTTATGGTCAGGGGGGGGGAACACTGAAGCTTTCTTT
NA	NA	TRBV7-2	TRBJ2-4	CASSLAAQGLSKNIQYF	TGTGCCAGCAGCTTAGCGGCGCAGGGCCTTTCCAAAAACATTCAGTACTTC
once	NA	TRBV13	TRBJ1-1	CASSIGRPNTEAFF	TGTGCCAGCAGCATCGGACGGCCGAACACTGAAGCTTTCTTT
NA	NA	TRBV5-6	TRBJ2-7	CASSFPGKTAYDQYF	TGTGCCAGCAGCTTCCCGGGAAAGACGGCATACGATCAGTACTTC
many	TRBD1	TRBV13	TRBJ1-2	CASSKTGDGYTF	TGTGCCAGCAGCAAAACAGGGGACGGCTACACCTTC
NA	NA	TRBV6-1	TRBJ2-5	CATEYRLWTQYF	TGTGCCACCGAGTACAGGCTATGGACCCAGTACTTC
NA	TRBD1	TRBV3-1	TRBJ1-2	CASSQDRWPGGNGYTF	TGTGCCAGCAGCCAGGATCGGTGGCCAGGGGGCAATGGCTACACCTTC
NA	NA	TRBV20-1	TRBJ2-5	CSARLGAGRETQYF	TGCAGTGCTAGGTTGGGGGCAGGGAGGGAGACCCAGTACTTC
NA	NA	TRBV7-2	TRBJ2-1	CASSLRAAPGYEQFF	TGTGCCAGCAGCTTAAGGGCGGCCCCAGGGTATGAGCAGTTCTTC
NA	NA	TRBV20-1	TRBJ2-1	CSARSRDFLYNEQFF	TGCAGTGCTAGATCCCGGGACTTTCTTTACAATGAGCAGTTCTTC
few	NA	TRBV15	TRBJ2-7	CATSRAQSYEQYF	TGTGCCACCAGCAGAGCCCAGAGTTACGAGCAGTACTTC
NA	NA	TRBV27	TRBJ1-2	CASSLSGGGQSYGGYTF	TGTGCCAGCAGTTTATCGGGGGGAGGGCAGTCCTACGGTGGCTACACCTTC
NA	TRBD1	TRBV6-6	TRBJ2-7	CASRDPGQGVTYEQYF	TGTGCCAGCAGGGACCCTGGACAGGGGGTCACGTACGAGCAGTACTTC
NA	NA	TRBV29-1	TRBJ1-2	CSVEESQGVNGYTF	TGCAGCGTTGAAGAGTCCCAGGGAGTAAATGGCTACACCTTC
few	NA	TRBV20-1	TRBJ2-5	CSAPSVVGGLQETQYF	TGCAGTGCACCAAGCGTGGTCGGGGGGCTCCAAGAGACCCAGTACTTC
NA	NA	TRBV15	TRBJ1-6	CATSRDRSGHNSPFHF	TGTGCCACCAGCAGGGACCGATCGGGGCATAATTCACCCTTCCACTTT
NA	TRBD1	TRBV3-1	TRBJ2-7	CASSQGTGGGYEQYF	TGTGCCAGCAGCCAAGGGACAGGGGGCGGTTACGAGCAGTACTTC
NA	NA	TRBV5-1	TRBJ2-7	CASSLGTGSNEQYF	TGCGCCAGCAGCTTGGGCACAGGGAGTAACGAGCAGTACTTC
NA	NA	TRBV5-1	TRBJ1-6	CASNFGIGYNSPLHF	TGCGCCAGCAATTTTGGAATCGGTTATAATTCACCCCTCCACTTT
once	TRBD2	TRBV20-1	TRBJ2-1	CSAQRGHGINEQFF	TGCAGTGCTCAGCGGGGGCATGGGATCAATGAGCAGTTCTTC
NA	NA	TRBV7-2	TRBJ2-5	CASSLVAGAVQETQYF	TGTGCCAGCAGCTTAGTGGCGGGGGCCGTCCAAGAGACCCAGTACTTC
many	NA	TRBV29-1	TRBJ2-3	CSVGGADTQYF	TGCAGCGTTGGAGGGGCAGATACGCAGTATTTT
NA	NA	TRBV3-1	TRBJ2-4	CASSQDTLGIQYF	TGTGCCAGCAGCCAAGATACCCTAGGTATTCAGTACTTC